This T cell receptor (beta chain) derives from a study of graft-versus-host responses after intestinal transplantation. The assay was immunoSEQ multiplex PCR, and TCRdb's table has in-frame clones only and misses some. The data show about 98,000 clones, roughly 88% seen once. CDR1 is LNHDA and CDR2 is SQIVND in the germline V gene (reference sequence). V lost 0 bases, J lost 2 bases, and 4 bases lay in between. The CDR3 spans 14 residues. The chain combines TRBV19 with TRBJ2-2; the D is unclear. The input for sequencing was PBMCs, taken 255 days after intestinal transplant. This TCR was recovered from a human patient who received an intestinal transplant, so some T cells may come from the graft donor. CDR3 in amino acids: CASSIEGNTGELFF. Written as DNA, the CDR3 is TGTGCCAGTAGTATAGAAGGTAACACCGGGGAGCTGTTTTTT.